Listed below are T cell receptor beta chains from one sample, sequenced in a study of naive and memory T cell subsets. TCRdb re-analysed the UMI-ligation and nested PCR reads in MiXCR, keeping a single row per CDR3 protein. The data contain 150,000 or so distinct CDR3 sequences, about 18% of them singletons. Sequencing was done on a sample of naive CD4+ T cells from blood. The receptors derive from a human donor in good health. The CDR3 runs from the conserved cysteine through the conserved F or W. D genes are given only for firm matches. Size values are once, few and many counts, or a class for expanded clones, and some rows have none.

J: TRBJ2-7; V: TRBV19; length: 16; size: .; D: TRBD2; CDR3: CASRAGDSRGSYEQYF; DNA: TGTGCCAGTAGGGCGGGAGACTCGAGGGGATCCTACGAGCAGTACTTC
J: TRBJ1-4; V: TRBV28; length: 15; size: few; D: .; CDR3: CASSTPPGRNEKLFF; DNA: TGTGCCAGCAGTACCCCCCCGGGGAGGAATGAAAAACTGTTTTTT
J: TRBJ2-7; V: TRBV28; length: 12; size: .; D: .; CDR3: CASRPSPYEQYF; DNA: TGTGCCAGCAGACCCAGTCCCTACGAGCAGTACTTC
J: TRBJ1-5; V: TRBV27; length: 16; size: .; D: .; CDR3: CASSQDRDYSNQPQHF; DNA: TGTGCCAGCAGCCAGGACAGAGATTATAGCAATCAGCCCCAGCATTTT
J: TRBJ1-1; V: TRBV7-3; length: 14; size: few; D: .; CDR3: CASSLIGPNTEAFF; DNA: TGTGCCAGCAGCTTAATAGGGCCGAACACTGAAGCTTTCTTT
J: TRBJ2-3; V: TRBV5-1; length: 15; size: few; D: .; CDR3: CASIPTTGPTDTQYF; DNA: TGCGCCAGCATTCCAACGACAGGCCCAACAGATACGCAGTATTTT
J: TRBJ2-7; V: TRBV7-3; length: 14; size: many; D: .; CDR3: CASSALAGRYEQYF; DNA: TGTGCCAGCAGCGCGTTGGCAGGGAGATACGAGCAGTACTTC
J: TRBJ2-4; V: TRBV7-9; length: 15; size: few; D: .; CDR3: CASSSPRKPKNIQYF; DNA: TGTGCCAGCAGCTCCCCTAGGAAGCCCAAAAACATTCAGTACTTC
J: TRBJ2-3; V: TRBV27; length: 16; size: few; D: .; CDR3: CASSSLRGAGTDTQYF; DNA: TGTGCCAGCAGTTCGCTACGGGGGGCCGGCACAGATACGCAGTATTTT
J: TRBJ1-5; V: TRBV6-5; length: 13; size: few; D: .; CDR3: CASFRREGEPQHF; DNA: TGTGCCAGCTTTAGGAGGGAAGGAGAGCCCCAGCATTTT
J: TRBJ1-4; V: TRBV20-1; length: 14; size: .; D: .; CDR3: CSAREGGLGEKLFF; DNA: TGCAGTGCTAGAGAGGGGGGGCTGGGTGAAAAACTGTTTTTT
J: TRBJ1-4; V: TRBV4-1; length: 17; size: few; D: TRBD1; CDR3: CASSQDQATGVVEKLFF; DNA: TGCGCCAGCAGCCAAGATCAAGCGACAGGGGTGGTGGAAAAACTGTTTTTT
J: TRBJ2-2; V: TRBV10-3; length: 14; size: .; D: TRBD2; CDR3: CATRLAVNTGELFF; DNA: TGTGCCACCCGACTAGCGGTGAACACCGGGGAGCTGTTTTTT
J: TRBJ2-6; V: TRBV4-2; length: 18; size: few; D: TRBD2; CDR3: CASSLGTSGSSGANVLTF; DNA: TGTGCCAGCAGCCTAGGGACTAGCGGCTCCTCTGGGGCCAACGTCCTGACTTTC
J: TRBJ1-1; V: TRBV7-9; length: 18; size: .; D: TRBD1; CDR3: CASSAGTGGLGGYAEAFF; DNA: TGTGCCAGCAGCGCAGGGACAGGGGGCCTCGGGGGGTACGCTGAAGCTTTCTTT
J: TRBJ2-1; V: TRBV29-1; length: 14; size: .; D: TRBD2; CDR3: CSAKSGRSHNEQFF; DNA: TGCAGCGCCAAAAGCGGGAGGTCCCACAATGAGCAGTTCTTC
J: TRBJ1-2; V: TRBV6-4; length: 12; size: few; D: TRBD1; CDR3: CASSARGDGYTF; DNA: TGTGCCAGCAGTGCCAGGGGGGATGGCTACACCTTC
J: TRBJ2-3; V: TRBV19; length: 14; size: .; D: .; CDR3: CASSISPLRDTQYF; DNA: TGTGCCAGTAGTATTTCCCCTCTGCGAGATACGCAGTATTTT
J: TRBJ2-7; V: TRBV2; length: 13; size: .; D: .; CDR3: CASSDLYSYEQYF; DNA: TGTGCCAGCAGTGACCTCTACTCCTACGAGCAGTACTTC
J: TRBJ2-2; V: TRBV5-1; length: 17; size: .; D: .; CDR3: CASSLGVALPNTGELFF; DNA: TGCGCCAGCAGCTTGGGGGTAGCCCTCCCTAACACCGGGGAGCTGTTTTTT
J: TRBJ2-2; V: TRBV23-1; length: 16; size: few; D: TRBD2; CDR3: CASSPRTRRCTGELFF; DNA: TGCGCCAGCAGTCCCCGGACTAGAAGGTGCACCGGGGAGCTGTTTTTT
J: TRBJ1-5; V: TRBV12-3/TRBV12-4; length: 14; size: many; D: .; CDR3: CASSLGSGSQPQHF; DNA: TGTGCCAGCAGTTTAGGGTCAGGGAGTCAGCCCCAGCATTTT
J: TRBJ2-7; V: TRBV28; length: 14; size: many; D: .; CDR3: CASSAGASTYEQYF; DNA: TGTGCCAGCAGCGCCGGGGCCTCGACCTACGAGCAGTACTTC
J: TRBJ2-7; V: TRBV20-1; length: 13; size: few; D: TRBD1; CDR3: CSVQDRATYEQYF; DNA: TGCAGTGTCCAGGACAGGGCTACCTACGAGCAGTACTTC
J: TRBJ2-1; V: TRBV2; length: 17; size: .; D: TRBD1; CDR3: CASSPGGDRGNYNEQFF; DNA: TGTGCCAGCAGCCCAGGGGGTGACAGGGGTAACTACAATGAGCAGTTCTTC
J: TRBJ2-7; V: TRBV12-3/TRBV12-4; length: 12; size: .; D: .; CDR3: CASSLDPGEQYF; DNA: TGTGCCAGCAGTTTAGATCCCGGCGAGCAGTACTTC
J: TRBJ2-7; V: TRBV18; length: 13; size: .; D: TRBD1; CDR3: CASSEGQDLEQYF; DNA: TGTGCCAGCTCAGAGGGACAGGACTTGGAGCAGTACTTC
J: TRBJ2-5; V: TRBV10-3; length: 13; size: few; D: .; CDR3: CAIRGRTEETQYF; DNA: TGTGCCATCAGGGGGAGGACAGAAGAGACCCAGTACTTC
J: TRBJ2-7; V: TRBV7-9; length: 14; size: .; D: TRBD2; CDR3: CASGQLAGIYEQYF; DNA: TGTGCCAGCGGGCAACTAGCGGGAATCTACGAGCAGTACTTC
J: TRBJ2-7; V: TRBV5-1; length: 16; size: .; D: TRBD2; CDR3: CASSPGTSGSIYEQYF; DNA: TGCGCCAGCAGCCCGGGTACTAGCGGGAGTATCTACGAGCAGTACTTC